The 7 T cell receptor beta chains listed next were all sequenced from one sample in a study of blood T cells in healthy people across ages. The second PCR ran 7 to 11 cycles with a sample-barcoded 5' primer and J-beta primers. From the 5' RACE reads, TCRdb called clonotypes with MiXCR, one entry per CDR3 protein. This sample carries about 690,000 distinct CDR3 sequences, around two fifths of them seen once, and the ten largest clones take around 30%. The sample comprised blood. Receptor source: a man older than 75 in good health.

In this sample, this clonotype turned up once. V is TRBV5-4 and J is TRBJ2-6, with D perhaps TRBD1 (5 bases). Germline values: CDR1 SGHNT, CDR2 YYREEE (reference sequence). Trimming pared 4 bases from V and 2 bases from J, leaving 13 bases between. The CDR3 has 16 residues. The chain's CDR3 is CASSPQQAAGANVLTF. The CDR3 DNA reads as TGTGCCAGCAGCCCACAACAGGCTGCTGGGGCCAACGTCCTGACTTTC.

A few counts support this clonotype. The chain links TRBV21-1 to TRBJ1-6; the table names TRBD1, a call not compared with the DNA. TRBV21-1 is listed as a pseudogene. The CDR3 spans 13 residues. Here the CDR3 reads CASSVTGRSPLHF. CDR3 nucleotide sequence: TGTGCCAGCAGCGTCACAGGGAGGTCACCCCTCCACTTT.

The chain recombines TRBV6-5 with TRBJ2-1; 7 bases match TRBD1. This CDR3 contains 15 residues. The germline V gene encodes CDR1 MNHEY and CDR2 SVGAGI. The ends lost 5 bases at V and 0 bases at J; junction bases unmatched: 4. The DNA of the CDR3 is TGTGCCAGCAGTAAGACAGGGAGCTCCTACAATGAGCAGTTCTTC. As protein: CASSKTGSSYNEQFF.

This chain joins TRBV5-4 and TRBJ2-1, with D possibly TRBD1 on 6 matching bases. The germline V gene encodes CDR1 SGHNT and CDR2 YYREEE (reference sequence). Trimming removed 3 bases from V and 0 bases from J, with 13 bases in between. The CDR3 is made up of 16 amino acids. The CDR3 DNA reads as TGTGCCAGCAGCTCAACTACAGGGAGCTCCTACAATGAGCAGTTCTTC. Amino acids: CASSSTTGSSYNEQFF.

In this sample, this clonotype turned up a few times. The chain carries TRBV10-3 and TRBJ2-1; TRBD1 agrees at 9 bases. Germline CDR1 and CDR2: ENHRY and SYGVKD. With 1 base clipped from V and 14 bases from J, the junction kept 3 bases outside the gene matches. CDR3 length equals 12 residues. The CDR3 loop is CAISEFRDREFF. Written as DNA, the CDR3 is TGTGCCATCAGTGAGTTCCGGGACAGGGAGTTCTTC.

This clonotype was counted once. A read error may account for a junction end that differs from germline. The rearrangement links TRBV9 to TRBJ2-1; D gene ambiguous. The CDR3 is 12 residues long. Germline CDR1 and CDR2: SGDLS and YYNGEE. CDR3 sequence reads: CASSDGYNERFF. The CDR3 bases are TGTGCCAGCAGCGACGGATACAATGAGCGGTTCTTC.

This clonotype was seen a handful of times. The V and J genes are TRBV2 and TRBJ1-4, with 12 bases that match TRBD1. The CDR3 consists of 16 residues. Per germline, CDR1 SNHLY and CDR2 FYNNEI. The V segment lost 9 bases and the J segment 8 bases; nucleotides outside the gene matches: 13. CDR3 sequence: CARGTGGVEPSEKLFF. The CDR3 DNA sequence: TGTGCCAGAGGGACAGGGGGCGTCGAGCCATCCGAAAAACTGTTTTTT.